A selection of T cell receptor beta chains follows, all from one sample in a study of long-term antiretroviral therapy in people with HIV. Generated by immunoSEQ multiplex PCR, the TCRdb table keeps only in-frame clones and is missing some. The sample has roughly 12,000 clones, 60% to 80% seen once; the top ten hold around a tenth. This material consisted of unsorted PBMCs, taken 0.8 years before starting antiretroviral therapy. The origin of the receptors is a woman between 40 and 50 years old with HIV. Both conserved end residues are part of each CDR3. Fields, in order: CDR3 length, clone size, V gene, D gene, J gene, CDR3 protein, CDR3 DNA. A D gene is named only where the DNA matches it firmly. Clone sizes are given selectively: once, few, many, or a class where the clone is expanded.

length: 16
size: .
V: TRBV19
D: .
J: TRBJ2-1
CDR3: CASSLILTRDHNEQFF
DNA: TGTGCCAGTAGTCTCATCTTAACACGGGATCACAATGAGCAGTTCTTC

length: 15
size: .
V: TRBV30
D: TRBD2
J: TRBJ2-1
CDR3: CAWRKGGLAGDEQFF
DNA: TGTGCCTGGCGGAAGGGAGGACTAGCGGGAGATGAGCAGTTCTTC

length: 15
size: .
V: TRBV6-5
D: TRBD1
J: TRBJ1-2
CDR3: CASSPPGQGIYGYTF
DNA: TGTGCCAGCAGCCCACCTGGACAGGGTATCTATGGCTACACCTTC

length: 16
size: .
V: TRBV19
D: TRBD2
J: TRBJ2-7
CDR3: CASSIGLAGGLYEQYF
DNA: TGTGCCAGTAGTATAGGACTAGCGGGAGGGCTCTACGAGCAGTACTTC

length: 16
size: .
V: TRBV18
D: TRBD2
J: TRBJ2-5
CDR3: CASSPTSGSFLETQYF
DNA: TGTGCCAGCTCACCCACTAGCGGGAGTTTTCTAGAGACCCAGTACTTC

length: 16
size: .
V: TRBV6-4
D: TRBD2
J: TRBJ2-5
CDR3: CASRAESAGVRETQYF
DNA: TGTGCCAGCAGAGCCGAGTCGGCGGGAGTACGGGAGACCCAGTACTTC

length: 15
size: .
V: TRBV7-2
D: TRBD1
J: TRBJ1-5
CDR3: CASSPGGQANQPQHF
DNA: TGTGCCAGCAGCCCGGGGGGACAGGCCAATCAGCCCCAGCATTTT

length: 15
size: once
V: TRBV5-1
D: TRBD1
J: TRBJ2-5
CDR3: CASSLGDSTKETQYF
DNA: TGCGCCAGCAGCTTGGGGGACAGTACCAAAGAGACCCAGTACTTC

length: 14
size: .
V: TRBV5-5
D: TRBD1
J: TRBJ2-1
CDR3: CASSRNRGFDEQFF
DNA: TGTGCCAGCAGCCGCAACAGGGGTTTCGATGAGCAGTTCTTC

length: 15
size: .
V: TRBV19
D: TRBD1
J: TRBJ1-5
CDR3: CASSIGYRGHQPQHF
DNA: TGTGCCAGTAGTATAGGATACAGGGGACATCAGCCCCAGCATTTT

length: 15
size: .
V: TRBV6-5
D: .
J: TRBJ2-3
CDR3: CASSRAGPSTDTQYF
DNA: TGTGCCAGCAGCCGGGCGGGACCTAGCACAGATACGCAGTATTTT

length: 13
size: .
V: TRBV7-9
D: .
J: TRBJ1-5
CDR3: CASTLGPGQPQHF
DNA: TGTGCCAGCACCCTAGGGCCTGGCCAGCCCCAGCATTTT

length: 15
size: few
V: TRBV5-1
D: TRBD1
J: TRBJ2-1
CDR3: CASSLPGQGPNEQFF
DNA: TGCGCCAGCAGCTTACCGGGACAGGGGCCCAATGAGCAGTTCTTC

length: 17
size: .
V: TRBV27
D: TRBD1
J: TRBJ1-5
CDR3: CASSLTGGLYSNQPQHF
DNA: TGTGCCAGCAGTTTAACAGGGGGCCTTTATAGCAATCAGCCCCAGCATTTT

length: 16
size: .
V: TRBV2
D: TRBD2
J: TRBJ2-3
CDR3: CASSYRTSGGADTQYF
DNA: TGTGCCAGCAGTTACAGGACTAGCGGAGGGGCAGATACGCAGTATTTT

length: 13
size: .
V: TRBV10-3
D: .
J: TRBJ2-2
CDR3: CAITYGLAGELFF
DNA: TGTGCCATCACGTACGGATTGGCCGGGGAGCTGTTTTTT

length: 17
size: .
V: TRBV19
D: TRBD1
J: TRBJ1-3
CDR3: CAREHWTGWGSGNTIYF
DNA: TGTGCCAGGGAGCACTGGACAGGATGGGGCTCTGGAAACACCATATATTTT

length: 17
size: .
V: TRBV7-9
D: TRBD2
J: TRBJ2-3
CDR3: CASSSPTSGIFTDTQYF
DNA: TGTGCCAGCAGCTCACCGACTAGCGGAATATTCACAGATACGCAGTATTTT